The 28 T cell receptor beta chains in this list originate from one sample, sequenced in a study of T cell repertoires in aging, cancer and after chemotherapy (dated by TCRdb to about 2019). TCRdb records Illumina MiSeq as the sequencer. Rearranged TRB sequences spanning V, D and J segments were amplified in a multiplex touch-down PCR with a mixed TRB-A/B primer pool. The raw public data were reprocessed by TCRdb itself: fastp quality trimming at Q25, MiXCR clonotype calling, in-frame beta chains only. Each entry merges the rows of one CDR3 protein and shows their most common DNA and genes. The sample contains 9,500 or so distinct CDR3 sequences, 25% to 40% of them found a single time. 2.8% of the sample belongs to the ten largest clones. Instead of sorted cells or RNA, genomic DNA extracted from peripheral blood served as the source for amplifying TCR beta rearrangements. Sequencing used blood. These receptors all stem from a human donor in good health.

This clonotype showed up just a few times. The J gene is TRBJ2-2, the V gene TRBV5-6; D tentatively reads TRBD1 or TRBD2 (5 bases each). The germline V gene encodes CDR1 SGHDT and CDR2 YYEEEE. The CDR3 length is 14 residues. V lost 3 bases and J lost 6, with 12 bases in between. CDR3 DNA sequence: TGTGCCAGCAGCTCCCGCCCGGGGCCCGGGGAGCTGTTTTTT. Translating it yields CASSSRPGPGELFF.

The chain carries TRBV5-1 and TRBJ1-1; 9 bases are a match to TRBD1. Germline V gives CDR1 SGHRS, CDR2 YFSETQ. This CDR3 comprises 15 residues. Losses at the gene ends were 1 base for V and 7 bases for J; bases not matched to a gene: 8. CDR3: CASSLTGTGLSEAFF. The CDR3 DNA is TGCGCCAGCAGCTTGACCGGGACAGGGCTAAGTGAAGCTTTCTTT.

This clonotype was found a few times. The chain carries TRBV27 and TRBJ1-6; D unclear. The CDR3 is 15 residues long. V lost 3 bases to trimming and J lost 7 bases, with 13 bases between them. The germline gives CDR1 MNHEY, CDR2 SMNVEV (reference sequence). CDR3 region: CASSFRPYLNSPLHF. As DNA, the CDR3 is TGTGCCAGCAGTTTCCGTCCTTACTTGAATTCACCCCTCCACTTT.

The table lists this clonotype with a few counts. The chain uses TRBV30 and TRBJ1-2; the D gene is possibly TRBD1 (5 bases). The CDR3 covers 13 residues. Trimming shortened V by 1 base and J by 4 bases, and 10 bases separated the two germline ends. The V gene's germline CDR1 is GTSNPN and CDR2 SVGIG (reference sequence). The CDR3: CAWSEQEGYGYTF. CDR3 DNA: TGTGCCTGGAGTGAACAGGAGGGCTATGGCTACACCTTC.

There are a few counts of this clonotype. J is TRBJ2-3 and V is TRBV6-1, with D tentatively TRBD2 (5 bases). V gave up 6 bases and J gave up 0 bases, with 13 bases separating them. From germline, CDR1 is MNHNS and CDR2 SASEGT. The CDR3 loop spans 15 amino acids. This CDR3 is CASSEGGRSTDTQYF. CDR3 coding DNA: TGTGCCAGCAGCGAGGGCGGGCGCAGCACAGATACGCAGTATTTT.

The chain carries TRBV11-3 and TRBJ2-4; 7 bases are a match to TRBD1. The germline V gene has CDR1 SGHNT and CDR2 YENEEA. The ends lost 5 bases at V and 3 bases at J; junction bases unmatched: 10. The CDR3 loop spans 16 amino acids. The CDR3 nucleotides are TGTGCCAGCAGCGCCTCGGGACAGAGAAACAAAAACATTCAGTACTTC. Translating it yields CASSASGQRNKNIQYF.

The chain couples TRBV5-6 to TRBJ2-2; the D call may be TRBD1 or TRBD2 (5 bases each). V was trimmed by 2 bases and J by 3 bases, leaving 8 bases between them. Germline CDR1 SGHDT, CDR2 YYEEEE. The CDR3 length is 14 residues. In nucleotides, the CDR3 is TGTGCCAGCAGCTTAGGGGAGTACACCGGGGAGCTGTTTTTT. Protein sequence: CASSLGEYTGELFF. Full variable domain (rest looked up from reference TRBV5-6 and TRBJ2-2): DAGVTQSPTHLIKTRGQQVTLRCSPKSGHDTVSWYQQALGQGPQFIFQYYEEEERQRGNFPDRFSGHQFPNYSSELNVNALLLGDSALYLCASSLGEYTGELFFGEGSRLTVL.

This sequence joins TRBV5-1 and TRBJ2-7, with 12 bases that match TRBD2. The junction had 8 bases not matched to a gene; V was cut back by 3 bases and J by 7 bases. The CDR3 sequence is 15 residues long. From germline, CDR1 is SGHRS and CDR2 YFSETQ. Here the CDR3 DNA reads TGCGCCAGCAGCTACGACTTAACTAGCGGGAGGGAGCAGTACTTC. Protein product: CASSYDLTSGREQYF.

This clonotype was counted only a few times. The chain joins TRBV6-2 or TRBV6-3 to TRBJ2-3; 7 bases are a match to TRBD2. The CDR3 has 15 amino acids. The V segment lost 6 bases and the J segment 3 bases; nucleotides outside the gene matches: 9. Germline loops: CDR1 MNHEY, CDR2 SVGEGT. The CDR3 DNA reads TGTGCCAGCAGGGCCGCGGCGGGGGATACAGATACGCAGTATTTT. This encodes CASRAAAGDTDTQYF.

This clonotype was seen once. V usage is TRBV18 and J usage is TRBJ2-2; D not resolved. Germline lookup yields CDR1 KGHSH and CDR2 LQKENI. The CDR3 sequence is 15 residues long. Trimming left V 0 bases short and J 3 bases short, with 8 bases between. CDR3 residues: CASSPPESYTGELFF. The CDR3 region has the DNA TGTGCCAGCTCACCACCTGAGTCATACACCGGGGAGCTGTTTTTT.

This chain links TRBV6-2 or TRBV6-3 with TRBJ2-3, with TRBD2 matching over 12 bases. The germline V gene has CDR1 MNHEY and CDR2 SVGEGT. The V segment lost 7 bases and the J segment 4 bases; nucleotides outside the gene matches: 3. The CDR3 spans 14 residues. CDR3 DNA sequence: TGTGCCAGCAAAGCTAGCGGGGGGGCAGATACGCAGTATTTT. The encoded protein is CASKASGGADTQYF.

This clonotype was counted only a few times. The V gene is TRBV7-9, the J gene TRBJ2-5; no definite D call. The CDR3 loop spans 13 amino acids. Germline CDR1 reads SEHNR; CDR2 reads FQNEAQ (reference sequence). Trimming removed 8 bases at V and 5 bases at J, with 15 bases between. The CDR3 coding sequence is TGTGCCAGCGCGTTGTCCTCGGGCGAGACCCAGTACTTC. As protein: CASALSSGETQYF.

The chain has TRBV6-4 and TRBJ2-6; 7 bases agree with TRBD1. After removal of 0 bases from V and 4 bases from J, the junction contained 3 bases not matched to a gene. Germline V gene data show CDR1 as MRHNA and CDR2 as SNTAGT. This CDR3 contains 16 residues. The CDR3 sequence: CASSDSQGQGANVLTF. In nucleotides, the CDR3 is TGTGCCAGCAGTGACTCTCAGGGACAGGGGGCCAACGTCCTGACTTTC.

V usage is TRBV5-4 and J usage is TRBJ2-7, with 7 positions matching TRBD2. Per germline, CDR1 SGHNT and CDR2 YYREEE (reference sequence). Trimming cost V 0 bases and J 5 bases; bases outside gene matches: 11. This CDR3 comprises 16 residues. CDR3 loop: CASSLASTSPSNEQYF. The CDR3, as DNA: TGTGCCAGCAGCTTGGCCTCGACTAGCCCGAGCAACGAGCAGTACTTC.

A few counts support this clonotype. V usage is TRBV5-6 and J usage is TRBJ2-2; D gene ambiguous. The V end lost 0 bases, the J end lost 2 bases, and 11 bases lay between the germline ends. Germline V gene data show CDR1 as SGHDT and CDR2 as YYEEEE. The CDR3 length is 16 residues. The CDR3 protein is CASSLGAAPNTGELFF. CDR3 in DNA: TGTGCCAGCAGCTTGGGAGCCGCCCCCAACACCGGGGAGCTGTTTTTT.

The chain is built from TRBV13 and TRBJ2-3; TRBD2 agrees at 14 bases. The CDR3 spans 19 residues. CDR1 is PRHDT, CDR2 FYEKMQ, per germline (reference sequence). The ends lost 0 bases at V and 4 bases at J; junction bases unmatched: 9. This CDR3 reads CASSLGTSGRAGSADTQYF. Here the CDR3 DNA reads TGTGCCAGCAGCTTAGGGACTAGCGGGAGGGCCGGGAGTGCAGATACGCAGTATTTT.

By proportion, this clonotype is medium-sized (0.01 to 0.1%). The chain uses TRBV6-5 and TRBJ2-2, with 8 bases fitting TRBD2. This CDR3 comprises 15 residues. The germline V gene encodes CDR1 MNHEY and CDR2 SVGAGI. The J segment lost 4 bases and the V segment lost 6 bases, leaving 7 bases of the junction unmatched. CDR3 coding DNA: TGTGCCAGCAGCTTAGCGGGGTTCCTCACCGGGGAGCTGTTTTTT. Translation gives CASSLAGFLTGELFF.

This clonotype ranks as medium-sized. This rearrangement joins TRBV11-3 to TRBJ2-1; D gene unclear. The ends were cut back, 4 bases at V and 4 bases at J, with 8 bases in the middle. Germline V lookup: CDR1 SGHNT, CDR2 YENEEA. This CDR3 has 13 residues. CDR3 residues: CASSSRVYNEQFF. The CDR3, as DNA: TGTGCCAGCAGCTCAAGGGTTTACAATGAGCAGTTCTTC.

The table lists this clonotype with a few counts. The genes are TRBV12-3 or TRBV12-4 and TRBJ2-7; TRBD1 matches at 8 bases. This CDR3 comprises 13 residues. V dropped 4 bases and J dropped 6; count of bases not matched to a gene: 5. The CDR3 coding sequence is TGTGCCAGCAGTTCCGACAGGGGAAGCGAGCAGTACTTC. Translated: CASSSDRGSEQYF.

The rearrangement joins TRBV7-2 to TRBJ2-7; 14 nucleotides line up with TRBD2. The V gene's germline CDR1 is SGHTA and CDR2 FQGNSA. V dropped 5 bases and J dropped 2; count of bases not matched to a gene: 11. The CDR3 spans 18 residues. The CDR3 is CASSIGLAGGHFTYEQYF. The DNA for the CDR3 is TGTGCCAGCAGCATCGGACTAGCGGGGGGTCATTTTACCTACGAGCAGTACTTC.

This clonotype was found a few times. J is TRBJ2-5 and V is TRBV18, with D tentatively TRBD2 (6 bases). Germline V CDR1 and CDR2: KGHSH, LQKENI. The CDR3 sequence is 13 residues long. Trimming removed 9 bases at V and 2 bases at J, with 13 bases between. CDR3 sequence (DNA): TGTGCCAGTGGTGGCAGCGGGCAAGAGACCCAGTACTTC. Protein product: CASGGSGQETQYF.

In its sample, this clonotype is medium-sized. V and J are TRBV29-1 and TRBJ1-1, with 8 bases that match TRBD1. The V gene's germline CDR1 is SQVTM and CDR2 ANQGSEA. The V gene end was trimmed by 6 bases and the J gene end by 8 bases; junction bases not matched to a gene: 2. The CDR3 extends over 10 amino acids. CDR3 bases: TGCAGCGTGGGACAGGCCGAAGCTTTCTTT. As protein: CSVGQAEAFF.

This chain's CDR3 is CASSPLRDTQYF. Here the CDR3 DNA reads TGTGCCAGCAGCCCCCTTCGGGATACGCAGTATTTT. The V and J genes are TRBV6-2 or TRBV6-3 and TRBJ2-3; no clear D gene. CDR1 is MNHEY and CDR2 is SVGEGT in the germline V gene. V was shortened by 6 bases and J by 6 bases, with 10 bases between the two germline ends. The CDR3 has 12 residues.

The DNA for the CDR3 is TGTGCCAGCAGTGGGATTGAGAGGACTGAAGCTTTCTTT. Translating gives CASSGIERTEAFF. J is TRBJ1-1 and V is TRBV6-5; no firm D call. Per germline, CDR1 MNHEY and CDR2 SVGAGI. The V end lost 5 bases, the J end lost 5 bases, and 12 bases lay between the germline ends. The CDR3 loop spans 13 amino acids.

This clonotype was counted between two and nine times. V is TRBV11-3 and J is TRBJ2-5; D is tentatively TRBD1 or TRBD2 (5 bases each). CDR1 is SGHNT and CDR2 is YENEEA in the germline V gene. The V end lost 5 bases, the J end lost 5 bases, and 21 bases lay between the germline ends. This CDR3 spans 16 amino acids. CDR3 amino acids: CASSPHGSQGGETQYF. DNA for the CDR3: TGTGCCAGCAGCCCCCATGGGAGTCAGGGCGGGGAGACCCAGTACTTC.

The V gene is TRBV27, the J gene TRBJ2-2, with D possibly TRBD2 on 6 matching bases. The ends were cut back, 3 bases at V and 2 bases at J, with 10 bases in the middle. Germline V lookup: CDR1 MNHEY, CDR2 SMNVEV (reference sequence). This CDR3 has 15 residues. The CDR3: CASSFFSGNTGELFF. CDR3 nucleotides: TGTGCCAGCAGTTTTTTTAGCGGAAACACCGGGGAGCTGTTTTTT.

V gene TRBV12-3 or TRBV12-4 combines with J gene TRBJ2-2; D not certain. The V and J ends lost 1 base and 0 bases respectively, with 3 bases between them. There are 14 residues in the CDR3. DNA for the CDR3: TGTGCCAGCAGTTTAGGTCCGAACACCGGGGAGCTGTTTTTT. Protein: CASSLGPNTGELFF.

This chain joins TRBV6-1 and TRBJ2-1, with 14 bases fitting TRBD2. CDR3 size: 15 residues. Germline V gene data show CDR1 as MNHNS and CDR2 as SASEGT. J gave up 7 bases and V 7 bases, and 6 bases lay outside the gene matches. The CDR3 bases are TGTGCCAGCATGGGGACTAGCGGGAGTCGAAATGAGCAGTTCTTC. Its translation is CASMGTSGSRNEQFF.